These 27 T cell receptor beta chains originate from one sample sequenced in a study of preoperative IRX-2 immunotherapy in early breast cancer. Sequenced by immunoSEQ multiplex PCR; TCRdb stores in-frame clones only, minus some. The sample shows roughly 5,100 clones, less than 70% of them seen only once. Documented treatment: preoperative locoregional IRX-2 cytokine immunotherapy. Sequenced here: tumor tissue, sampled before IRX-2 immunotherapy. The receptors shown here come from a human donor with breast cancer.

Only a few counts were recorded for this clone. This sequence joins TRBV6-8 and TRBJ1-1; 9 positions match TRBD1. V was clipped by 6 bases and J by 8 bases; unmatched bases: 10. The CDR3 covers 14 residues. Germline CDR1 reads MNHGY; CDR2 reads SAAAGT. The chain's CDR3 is CASSALDRGREAFF. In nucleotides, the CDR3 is TGTGCCAGCAGCGCCCTGGACAGGGGTAGGGAAGCTTTCTTT.

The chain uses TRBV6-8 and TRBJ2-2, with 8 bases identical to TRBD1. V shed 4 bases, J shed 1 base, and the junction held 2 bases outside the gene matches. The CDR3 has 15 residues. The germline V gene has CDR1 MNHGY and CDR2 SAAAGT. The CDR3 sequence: CASSSGTGNTGELFF. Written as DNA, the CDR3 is TGTGCCAGCAGTTCCGGGACAGGGAACACCGGGGAGCTGTTTTTT.

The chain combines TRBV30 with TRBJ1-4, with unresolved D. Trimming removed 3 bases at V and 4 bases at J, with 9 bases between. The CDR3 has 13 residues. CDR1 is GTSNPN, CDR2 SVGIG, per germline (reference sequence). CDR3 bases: TGTGCCTGGAGACGTGATTTTAATGAAAAACTGTTTTTT. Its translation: CAWRRDFNEKLFF.

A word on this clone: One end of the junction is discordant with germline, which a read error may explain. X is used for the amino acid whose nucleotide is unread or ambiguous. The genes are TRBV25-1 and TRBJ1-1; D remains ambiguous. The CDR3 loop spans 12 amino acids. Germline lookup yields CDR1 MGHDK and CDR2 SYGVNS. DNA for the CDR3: TGTGCCAGCAGGTACATGAACACTGAAGYTTTCTTT. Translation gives CASRYMNTEXFF.

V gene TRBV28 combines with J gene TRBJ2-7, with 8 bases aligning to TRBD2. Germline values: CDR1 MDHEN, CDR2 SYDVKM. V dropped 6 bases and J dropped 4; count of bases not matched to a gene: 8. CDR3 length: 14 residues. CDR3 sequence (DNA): TGTGCCAGCAGCCCTCCCCGGGGGGGTTACGAGCAGTACTTC. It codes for CASSPPRGGYEQYF.

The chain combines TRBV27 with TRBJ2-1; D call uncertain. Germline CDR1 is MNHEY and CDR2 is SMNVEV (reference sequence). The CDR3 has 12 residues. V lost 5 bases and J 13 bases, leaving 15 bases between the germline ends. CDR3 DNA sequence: TGTGCCAGCAGTGCCCCGCAGAGACTTCAGTTCTTC. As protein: CASSAPQRLQFF.

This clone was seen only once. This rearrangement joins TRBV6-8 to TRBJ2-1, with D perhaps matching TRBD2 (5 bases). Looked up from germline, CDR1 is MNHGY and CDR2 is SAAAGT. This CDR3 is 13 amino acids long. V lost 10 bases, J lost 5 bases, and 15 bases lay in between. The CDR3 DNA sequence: TGTGCCATGATGGACGGGAATGACAATGAGCAGTTCTTC. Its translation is CAMMDGNDNEQFF.

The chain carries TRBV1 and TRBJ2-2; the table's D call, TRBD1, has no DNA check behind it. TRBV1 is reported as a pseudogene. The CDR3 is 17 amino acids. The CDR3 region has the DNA TGCGCCAGCAGCCATGATCCCGGGGAGAGGGGGACCGGGGAGCTGTTTTTT. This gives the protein CASSHDPGERGTGELFF.

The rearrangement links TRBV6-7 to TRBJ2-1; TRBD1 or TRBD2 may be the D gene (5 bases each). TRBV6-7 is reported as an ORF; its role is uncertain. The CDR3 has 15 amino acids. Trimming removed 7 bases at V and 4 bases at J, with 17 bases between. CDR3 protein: CASTRTWGSYNEQFF. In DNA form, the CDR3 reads TGTGCCAGCACCAGAACGTGGGGGTCTTACAATGAGCAGTTCTTC.

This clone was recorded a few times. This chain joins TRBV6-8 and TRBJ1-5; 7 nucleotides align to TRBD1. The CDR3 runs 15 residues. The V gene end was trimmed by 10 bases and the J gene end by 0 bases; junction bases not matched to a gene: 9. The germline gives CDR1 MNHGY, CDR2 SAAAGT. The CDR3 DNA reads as TGTGCCATAAAGGGGGACAGTAATAGCAATCAGCCCCAGCATTTT. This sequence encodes CAIKGDSNSNQPQHF.

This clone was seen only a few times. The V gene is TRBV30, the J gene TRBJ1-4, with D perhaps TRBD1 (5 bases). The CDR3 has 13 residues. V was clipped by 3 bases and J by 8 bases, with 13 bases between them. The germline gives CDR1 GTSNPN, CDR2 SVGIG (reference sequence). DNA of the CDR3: TGTGCCTGGAGGAGGGCTTCAGGGGAAAAACTGTTTTTT. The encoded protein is CAWRRASGEKLFF.

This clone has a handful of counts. For the CDR3, the DNA is TGTGCCAGCAGCTTGAGGACAGGACAGCAGGTTGAGCAGTTCTTC. Its protein product is CASSLRTGQQVEQFF. The chain uses TRBV11-3 and TRBJ2-1, with 7 bases fitting TRBD1. The CDR3 loop spans 15 amino acids. J gave up 9 bases and V 3 bases, and 11 bases lay outside the gene matches. Germline CDR1 SGHNT, CDR2 YENEEA.

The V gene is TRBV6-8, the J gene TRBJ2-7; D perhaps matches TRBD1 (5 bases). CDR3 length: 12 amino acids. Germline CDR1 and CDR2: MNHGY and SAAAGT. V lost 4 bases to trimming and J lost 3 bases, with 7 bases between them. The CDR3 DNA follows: TGTGCCAGCAGTTCGGACATCTACGAGCAGTACTTC. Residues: CASSSDIYEQYF.

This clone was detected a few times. The CDR3 nucleotides are TGTGCCAGCAGCTTAGGGGCGGGAGGATTCGACAATGAGCAGTTCTTC. This translates into CASSLGAGGFDNEQFF. The rearrangement uses TRBV7-6 and TRBJ2-1, with 8 bases matching TRBD2. V lost 1 base, J lost 5 bases, and 7 bases stayed unmatched. The CDR3 extends over 16 amino acids. Germline V CDR1 and CDR2: SGHVS, FNYEAQ.

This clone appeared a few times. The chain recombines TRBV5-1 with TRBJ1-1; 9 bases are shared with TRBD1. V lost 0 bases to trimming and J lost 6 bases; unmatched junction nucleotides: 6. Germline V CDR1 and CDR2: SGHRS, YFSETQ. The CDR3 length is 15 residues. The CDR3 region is CASSLAGQGFAEAFF. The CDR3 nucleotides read TGCGCCAGCAGCTTGGCCGGACAGGGGTTCGCTGAAGCTTTCTTT. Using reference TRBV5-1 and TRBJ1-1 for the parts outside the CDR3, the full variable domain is KAGVTQTPRYLIKTRGQQVTLSCSPISGHRSVSWYQQTPGQGLQFLFEYFSETQRNKGNFPGRFSGRQFSNSRSEMNVSTLELGDSALYLCASSLAGQGFAEAFFGQGTRLTVV.

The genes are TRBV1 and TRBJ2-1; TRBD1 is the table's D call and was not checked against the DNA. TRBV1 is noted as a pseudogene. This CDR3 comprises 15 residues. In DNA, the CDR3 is TGCGCCAGCAGCCAAGGCCAGGGGGCGCGATCCGAGCAGTTCTTC. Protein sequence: CASSQGQGARSEQFF.

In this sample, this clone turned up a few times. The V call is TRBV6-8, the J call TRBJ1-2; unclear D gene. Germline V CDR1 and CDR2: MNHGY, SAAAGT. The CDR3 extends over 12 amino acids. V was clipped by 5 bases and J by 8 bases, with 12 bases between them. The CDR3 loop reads CASSDSLGGYTF. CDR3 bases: TGTGCCAGCAGTGATTCTCTGGGGGGCTACACCTTC.

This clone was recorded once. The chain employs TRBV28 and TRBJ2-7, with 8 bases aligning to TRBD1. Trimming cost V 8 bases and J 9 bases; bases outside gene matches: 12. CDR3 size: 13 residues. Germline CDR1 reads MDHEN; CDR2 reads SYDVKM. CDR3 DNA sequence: TGTGCCAGCGGACTCAGGGGGCGCGCCGGGCAGTACTTC. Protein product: CASGLRGRAGQYF.

In DNA, the CDR3 is TGCGCCAGCAGCCAAGACTTGGCCGGGGAGCTGTTTTTT. It yields the protein CASSQDLAGELFF. The chain employs TRBV1 and TRBJ2-2. TRBV1 is described as a pseudogene. The CDR3 length is 13 residues.

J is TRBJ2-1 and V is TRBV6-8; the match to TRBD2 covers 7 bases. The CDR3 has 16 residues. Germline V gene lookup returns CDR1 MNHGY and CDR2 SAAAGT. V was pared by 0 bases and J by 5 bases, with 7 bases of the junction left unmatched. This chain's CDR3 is CASSYSLTSYHNEQFF. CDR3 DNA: TGTGCCAGCAGTTACTCGTTGACTAGCTACCACAATGAGCAGTTCTTC.

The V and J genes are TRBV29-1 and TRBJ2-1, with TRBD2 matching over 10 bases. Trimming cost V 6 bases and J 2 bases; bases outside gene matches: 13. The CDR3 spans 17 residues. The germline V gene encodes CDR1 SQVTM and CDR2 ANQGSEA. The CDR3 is CSVDTASGSPPYNEQFF. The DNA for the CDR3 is TGCAGCGTCGACACCGCTAGCGGGAGCCCTCCCTACAATGAGCAGTTCTTC.

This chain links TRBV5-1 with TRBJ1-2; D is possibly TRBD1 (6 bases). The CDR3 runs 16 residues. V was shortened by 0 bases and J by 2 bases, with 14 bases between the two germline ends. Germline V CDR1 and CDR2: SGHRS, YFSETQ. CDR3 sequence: CASSLEADRYNYGYTF. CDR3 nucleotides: TGCGCCAGCAGCTTGGAAGCCGACAGGTACAACTATGGCTACACCTTC.

The chain's CDR3 is CASIRALGRTEAFF. DNA for the CDR3: TGTGCCAGTATTCGGGCCCTCGGACGAACTGAAGCTTTCTTT. V usage is TRBV19 and J usage is TRBJ1-1; D is uncertain. The CDR3 runs 14 residues. Germline values: CDR1 LNHDA, CDR2 SQIVND (reference sequence). Between the trimmed V and J ends, which lost 7 bases and 5 bases, there was a span of 17 bases.

The CDR3, as DNA: TGTGCCAGCAGTTACAGGGGTGGCACTGAAGCTTTCTTT. This codes for CASSYRGGTEAFF. The chain couples TRBV6-8 to TRBJ1-1; TRBD1 is a possible D gene (5 bases). Germline loops: CDR1 MNHGY, CDR2 SAAAGT. Trimming left V 2 bases short and J 4 bases short, with 8 bases between. This CDR3 spans 13 amino acids.

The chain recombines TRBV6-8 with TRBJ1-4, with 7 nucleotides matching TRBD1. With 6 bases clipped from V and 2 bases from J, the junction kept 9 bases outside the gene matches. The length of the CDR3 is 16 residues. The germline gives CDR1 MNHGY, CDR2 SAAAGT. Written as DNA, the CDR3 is TGTGCCAGCAGCAACAGGGGTGGGAACACTAATGAAAAACTGTTTTTT. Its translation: CASSNRGGNTNEKLFF.

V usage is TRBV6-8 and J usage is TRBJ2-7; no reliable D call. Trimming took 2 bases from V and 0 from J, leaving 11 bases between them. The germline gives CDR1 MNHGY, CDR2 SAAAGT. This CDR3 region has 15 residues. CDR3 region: CASSYLPDHSYEQYF. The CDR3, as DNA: TGTGCCAGCAGTTACCTCCCGGACCACTCCTACGAGCAGTACTTC.

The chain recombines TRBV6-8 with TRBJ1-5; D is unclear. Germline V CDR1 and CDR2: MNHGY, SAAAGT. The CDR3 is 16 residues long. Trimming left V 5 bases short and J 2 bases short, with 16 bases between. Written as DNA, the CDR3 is TGTGCCAGCAGTCCTATTTTTACGACGGGCAATCAGCCCCAGCATTTT. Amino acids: CASSPIFTTGNQPQHF.